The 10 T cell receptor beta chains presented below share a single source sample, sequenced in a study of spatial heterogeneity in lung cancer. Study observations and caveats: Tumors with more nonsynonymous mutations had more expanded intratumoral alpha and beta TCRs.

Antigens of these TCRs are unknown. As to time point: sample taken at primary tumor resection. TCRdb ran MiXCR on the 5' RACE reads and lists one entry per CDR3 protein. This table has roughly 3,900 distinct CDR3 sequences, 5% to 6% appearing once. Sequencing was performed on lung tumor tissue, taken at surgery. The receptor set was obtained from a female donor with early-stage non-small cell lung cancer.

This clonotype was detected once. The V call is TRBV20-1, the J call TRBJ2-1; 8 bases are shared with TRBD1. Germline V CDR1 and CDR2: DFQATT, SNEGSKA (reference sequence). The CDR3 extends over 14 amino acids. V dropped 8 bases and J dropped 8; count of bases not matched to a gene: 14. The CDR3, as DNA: TGCAGTCCCAAACCGGAGACAGGGGTGGATGAGCAGTTCTTC. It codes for CSPKPETGVDEQFF.

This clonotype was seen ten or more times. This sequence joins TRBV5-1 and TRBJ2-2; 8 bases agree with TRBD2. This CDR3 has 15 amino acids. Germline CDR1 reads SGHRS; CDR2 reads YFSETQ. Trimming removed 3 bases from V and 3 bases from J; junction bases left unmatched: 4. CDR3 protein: CASSSHGGDTGELFF. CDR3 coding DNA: TGCGCCAGCAGCTCCCACGGGGGGGACACCGGGGAGCTGTTTTTT.

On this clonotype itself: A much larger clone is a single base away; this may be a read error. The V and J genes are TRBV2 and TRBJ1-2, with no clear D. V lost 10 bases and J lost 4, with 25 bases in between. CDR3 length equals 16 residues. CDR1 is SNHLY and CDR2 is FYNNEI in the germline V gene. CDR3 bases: TGTGCCACCACGCCTCCGAGGAAGGGCGGGAGCTATGGCTACACCTTC. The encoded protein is CATTPPRKGGSYGYTF. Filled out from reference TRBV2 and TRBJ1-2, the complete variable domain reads EPEVTQTPSHQVTQMGQEVILRCVPISNHLYFYWYRQILGQKVEFLVSFYNNEISEKSEIFDDQFSVERPDGSNFTLKIRSTKLEDSAMYFCATTPPRKGGSYGYTFGSGTRLTVV.

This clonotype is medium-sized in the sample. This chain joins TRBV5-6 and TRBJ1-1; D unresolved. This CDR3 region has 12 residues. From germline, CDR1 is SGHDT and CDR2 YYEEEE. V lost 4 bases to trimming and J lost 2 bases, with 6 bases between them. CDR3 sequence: CASSQINTEAFF. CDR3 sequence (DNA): TGTGCCAGCAGCCAAATTAACACTGAAGCTTTCTTT.

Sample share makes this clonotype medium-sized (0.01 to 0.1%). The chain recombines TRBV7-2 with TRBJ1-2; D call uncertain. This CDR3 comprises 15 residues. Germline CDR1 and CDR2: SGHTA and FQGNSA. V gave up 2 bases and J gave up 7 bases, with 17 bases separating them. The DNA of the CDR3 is TGTGCCAGCAGCTTATTGAGTCCTTACACTAGTGGCTACACCTTC. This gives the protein CASSLLSPYTSGYTF.

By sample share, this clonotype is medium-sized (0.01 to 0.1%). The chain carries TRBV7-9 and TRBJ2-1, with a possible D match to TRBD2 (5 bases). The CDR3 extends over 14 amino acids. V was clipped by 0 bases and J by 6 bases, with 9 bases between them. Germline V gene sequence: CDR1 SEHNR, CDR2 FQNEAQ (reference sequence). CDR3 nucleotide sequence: TGTGCCAGCAGCTTAGCTAGTGGAGGCAATGAGCAGTTCTTC. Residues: CASSLASGGNEQFF.

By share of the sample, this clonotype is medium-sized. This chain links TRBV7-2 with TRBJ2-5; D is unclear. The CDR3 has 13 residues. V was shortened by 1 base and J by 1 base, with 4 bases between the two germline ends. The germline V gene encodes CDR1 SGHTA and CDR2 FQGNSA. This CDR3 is CASSLGSQETQYF. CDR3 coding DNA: TGTGCCAGCAGCTTAGGGAGCCAAGAGACCCAGTACTTC. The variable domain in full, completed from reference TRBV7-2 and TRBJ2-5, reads GAGVSQSPSNKVTEKGKDVELRCDPISGHTALYWYRQSLGQGLEFLIYFQGNSAPDKSGLPSDRFSAERTGGSVSTLTIQRTQQEDSAVYLCASSLGSQETQYFGPGTRLLVL.

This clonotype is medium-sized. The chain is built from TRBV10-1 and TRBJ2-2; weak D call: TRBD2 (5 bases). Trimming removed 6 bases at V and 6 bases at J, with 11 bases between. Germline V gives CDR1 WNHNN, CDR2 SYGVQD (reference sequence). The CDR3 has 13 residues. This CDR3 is CASSRSSSGELFF. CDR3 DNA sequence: TGCGCCAGCAGCCGATCTAGCTCCGGGGAGCTGTTTTTT.

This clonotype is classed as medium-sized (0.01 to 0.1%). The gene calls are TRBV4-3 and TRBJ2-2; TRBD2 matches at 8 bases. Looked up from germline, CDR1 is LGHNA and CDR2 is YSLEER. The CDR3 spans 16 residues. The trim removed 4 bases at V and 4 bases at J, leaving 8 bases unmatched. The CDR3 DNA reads TGCGCCAGCAGCCGCAAGACGGGGGGGGCCACCGGGGAGCTGTTTTTT. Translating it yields CASSRKTGGATGELFF.

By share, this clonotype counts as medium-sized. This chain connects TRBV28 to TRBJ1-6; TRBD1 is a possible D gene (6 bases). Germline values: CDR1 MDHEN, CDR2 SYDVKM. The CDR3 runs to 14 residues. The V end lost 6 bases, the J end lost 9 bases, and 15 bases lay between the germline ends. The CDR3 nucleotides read TGTGCCAGCAGCACCGCCCGGACAGCTTCACCCCTCCACTTT. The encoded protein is CASSTARTASPLHF.